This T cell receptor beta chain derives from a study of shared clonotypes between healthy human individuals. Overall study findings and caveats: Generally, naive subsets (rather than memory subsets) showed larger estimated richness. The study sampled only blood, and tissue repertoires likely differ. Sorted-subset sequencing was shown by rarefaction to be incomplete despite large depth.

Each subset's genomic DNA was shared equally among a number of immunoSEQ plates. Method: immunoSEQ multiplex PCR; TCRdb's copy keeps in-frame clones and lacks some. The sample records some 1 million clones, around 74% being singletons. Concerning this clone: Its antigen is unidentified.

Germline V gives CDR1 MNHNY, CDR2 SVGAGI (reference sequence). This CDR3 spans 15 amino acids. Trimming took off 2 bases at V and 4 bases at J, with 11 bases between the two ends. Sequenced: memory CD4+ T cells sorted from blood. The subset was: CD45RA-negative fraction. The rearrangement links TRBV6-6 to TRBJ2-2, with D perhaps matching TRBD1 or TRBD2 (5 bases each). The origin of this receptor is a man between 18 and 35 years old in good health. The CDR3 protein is CASSYPGRSTGELFF. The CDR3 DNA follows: TGTGCCAGCAGTTACCCGGGACGGAGCACCGGGGAGCTGTTTTTT.